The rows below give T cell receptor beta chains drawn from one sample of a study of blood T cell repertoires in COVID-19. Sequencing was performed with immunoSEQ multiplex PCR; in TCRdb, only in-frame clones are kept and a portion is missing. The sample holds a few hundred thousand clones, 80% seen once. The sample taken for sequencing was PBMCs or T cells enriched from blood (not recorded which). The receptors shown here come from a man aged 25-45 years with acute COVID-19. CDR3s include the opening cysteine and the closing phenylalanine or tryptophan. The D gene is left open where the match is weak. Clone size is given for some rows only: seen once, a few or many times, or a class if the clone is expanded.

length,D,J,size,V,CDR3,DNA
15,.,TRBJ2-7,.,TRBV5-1,CASSLDSPSSYEQYF,TGCGCCAGCAGCTTGGACAGCCCGAGCTCCTACGAGCAGTACTTC
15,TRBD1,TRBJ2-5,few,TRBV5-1,CASNLGQGRGETQYF,TGCGCCAGCAACCTGGGACAGGGGAGGGGAGAGACCCAGTACTTC
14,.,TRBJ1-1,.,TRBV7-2,CASSGYTGPTEAFF,TGTGCCAGCAGCGGTTACACAGGGCCCACTGAAGCTTTCTTT
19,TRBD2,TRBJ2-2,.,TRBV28,CASTRMGLAGGRYTGELFF,TGTGCCAGCACCAGGATGGGACTAGCGGGGGGGCGGTACACCGGGGAGCTGTTTTTT
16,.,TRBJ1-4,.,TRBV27,CASSFRFQGLNEKLFF,TGTGCCAGCAGTTTCCGGTTTCAGGGCCTCAATGAAAAACTGTTTTTT
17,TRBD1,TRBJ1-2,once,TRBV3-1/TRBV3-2,CASSQVPPGQGSYGYTF,TGTGCCAGCAGCCAAGTGCCCCCGGGACAGGGCAGCTATGGCTACACCTTC
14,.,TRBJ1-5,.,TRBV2,CASSEGGSNQPQHF,TGTGCCAGCAGTGAAGGCGGGAGCAATCAGCCCCAGCATTTT
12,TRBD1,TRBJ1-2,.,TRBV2,CASSITGAISTF,TGTGCCAGCAGCATAACAGGGGCCATAAGTACCTTC
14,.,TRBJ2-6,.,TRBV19,CASTRGSGANVLTF,TGTGCCAGTACAAGGGGCTCTGGGGCCAACGTCCTGACTTTC
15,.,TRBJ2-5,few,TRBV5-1,CASSYLGRGQETQYF,TGCGCCAGCAGCTACCTGGGGCGGGGACAAGAGACCCAGTACTTC
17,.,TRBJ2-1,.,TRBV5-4,CASSSRRSGEGGNEQFF,TGTGCCAGCAGCTCCCGCCGAAGCGGGGAGGGGGGCAATGAGCAGTTCTTC
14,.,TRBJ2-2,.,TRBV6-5,CASNPTGNTGELFF,TGTGCCAGCAACCCCACAGGGAACACCGGGGAGCTGTTTTTT
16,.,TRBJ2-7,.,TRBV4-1,CASSQERLVSSYEQYF,TGCGCCAGCAGCCAAGAACGATTGGTCAGCTCCTACGAGCAGTACTTC
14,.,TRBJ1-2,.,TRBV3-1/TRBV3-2,CASSPDTGDYGYTF,TGTGCCAGCAGCCCCGACACGGGGGACTATGGCTACACCTTC
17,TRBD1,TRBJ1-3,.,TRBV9,CASSGRDRGQGGNTIYF,TGTGCCAGCAGCGGCCGGGACAGGGGGCAGGGGGGAAACACCATATATTTT
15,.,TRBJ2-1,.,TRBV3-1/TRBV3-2,CASSQGPSTHNEQFF,TGTGCCAGCAGCCAAGGGCCCTCCACCCACAATGAGCAGTTCTTC
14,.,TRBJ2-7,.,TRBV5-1,CASSLGESINEQYF,TGCGCCAGCAGCTTGGGAGAGAGCATAAACGAGCAGTACTTC
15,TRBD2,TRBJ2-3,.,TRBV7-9,CASSPGEGGTDTQYF,TGTGCCAGCAGCCCGGGGGAGGGCGGCACAGATACGCAGTATTTT
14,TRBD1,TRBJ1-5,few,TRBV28,CASSRDRGHQPQHF,TGTGCCAGCAGTCGCGACAGGGGGCATCAGCCCCAGCATTTT
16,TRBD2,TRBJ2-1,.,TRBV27,CASSLSRGLAGLEQFF,TGTGCCAGCAGTTTAAGTCGGGGACTAGCGGGACTTGAGCAGTTCTTC
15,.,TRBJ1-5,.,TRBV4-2,CASSQEGGGNQPQHF,TGTGCCAGCAGCCAAGAAGGGGGGGGCAATCAGCCCCAGCATTTT
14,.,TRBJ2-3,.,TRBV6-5,CASRPLRSTDTQYF,TGTGCCAGCAGGCCCTTGAGGTCCACAGATACGCAGTATTTT
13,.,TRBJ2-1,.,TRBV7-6,CASSLAEGDEQFF,TGTGCCAGCAGCTTAGCGGAGGGCGATGAGCAGTTCTTC
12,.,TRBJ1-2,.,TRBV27,CASSFRGDGYTF,TGTGCCAGCAGTTTTCGCGGGGATGGCTACACCTTC
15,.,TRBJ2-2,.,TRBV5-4,CASSLFGLRGGELFF,TGTGCCAGCAGCTTGTTCGGACTGCGGGGCGGGGAGCTGTTTTTT
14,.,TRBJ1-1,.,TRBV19,CASSMSGLNTEAFF,TGTGCCAGTAGTATGTCGGGTTTGAACACTGAAGCTTTCTTT
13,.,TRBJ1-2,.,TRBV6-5,CASKWTEATGYTF,TGTGCCAGCAAATGGACAGAGGCCACGGGCTACACCTTC
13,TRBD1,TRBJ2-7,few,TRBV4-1,CASSWTGGNEQYF,TGCGCCAGCAGCTGGACAGGGGGGAACGAGCAGTACTTC
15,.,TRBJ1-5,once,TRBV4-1,CASSQAQGSNQPQHF,TGCGCCAGCAGCCAAGCACAGGGCAGCAATCAGCCCCAGCATTTT
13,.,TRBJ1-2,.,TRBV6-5,CASSRDGFYGYTF,TGTGCCAGCAGTCGCGACGGGTTCTATGGCTACACCTTC
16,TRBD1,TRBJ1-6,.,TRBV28,CASSFGQGTYNSPLHF,TGTGCCAGCAGTTTTGGACAGGGGACCTATAATTCACCCCTCCACTTT
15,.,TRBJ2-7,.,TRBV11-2,CASSLVDRHSGEQYF,TGTGCCAGCAGCTTAGTTGACAGGCACTCAGGCGAGCAGTACTTC
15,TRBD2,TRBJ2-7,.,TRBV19,CASSIYSGGINEQYF,TGTGCCAGTAGTATATACAGCGGGGGTATCAACGAGCAGTACTTC
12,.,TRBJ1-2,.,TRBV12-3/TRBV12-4,CAVQAGVRGYTF,TGTGCCGTACAGGCAGGAGTTCGCGGCTACACCTTC
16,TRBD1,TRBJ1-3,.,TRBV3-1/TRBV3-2,CASSQARGSSGNTIYF,TGTGCCAGCAGCCAAGCCAGGGGGAGCTCTGGAAACACCATATATTTT
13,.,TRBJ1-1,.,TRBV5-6,CASSLIAGTEAFF,TGTGCCAGCAGCCTTATCGCCGGCACTGAAGCTTTCTTT
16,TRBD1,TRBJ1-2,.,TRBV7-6,CASSLQSGTASYGYTF,TGTGCCAGCAGCCTGCAAAGTGGGACAGCGTCTTATGGCTACACCTTC
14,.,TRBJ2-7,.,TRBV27,CASSLSSLRHEQYF,TGTGCCAGCAGTTTATCTTCACTGCGGCACGAGCAGTACTTC
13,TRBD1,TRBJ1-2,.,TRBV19,CASRLGTGYGYTF,TGTGCCAGTAGGCTAGGGACAGGGTATGGCTACACCTTC
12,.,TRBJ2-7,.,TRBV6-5,CASSRSGYEQYF,TGTGCCAGCAGTAGGTCAGGGTACGAGCAGTACTTC
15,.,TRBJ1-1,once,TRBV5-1,CASSPWGGENTEAFF,TGCGCCAGCAGCCCATGGGGGGGGGAGAACACTGAAGCTTTCTTT
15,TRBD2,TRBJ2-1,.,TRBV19,CASTGQVAGDNEQFF,TGTGCCAGTACCGGGCAAGTAGCGGGGGACAATGAGCAGTTCTTC
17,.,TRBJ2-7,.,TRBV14,CASSPGPRGVRVYEQYF,TGTGCCAGCAGCCCAGGCCCCAGGGGCGTACGGGTCTACGAGCAGTACTTC
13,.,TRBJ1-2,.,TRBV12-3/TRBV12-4,CASSLDRYYGYTF,TGTGCCAGCAGTTTAGACAGATACTATGGCTACACCTTC
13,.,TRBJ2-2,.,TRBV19,CASSSSATGELFF,TGTGCCAGTAGCTCGTCAGCGACCGGGGAGCTGTTTTTT
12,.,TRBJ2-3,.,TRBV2,CASSYHLDTQYF,TGTGCCAGCAGTTACCACTTGGATACGCAGTATTTT
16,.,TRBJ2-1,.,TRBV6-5,CASSYGGEQPYNEQFF,TGTGCCAGCAGTTACGGAGGGGAACAGCCCTACAATGAGCAGTTCTTC
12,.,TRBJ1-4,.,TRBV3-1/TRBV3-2,CASSLSDSSLFF,TGTGCCAGCAGCCTTTCGGACAGTTCACTGTTTTTT
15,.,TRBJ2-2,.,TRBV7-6,CASSFQGQGTGELFF,TGTGCCAGCAGCTTCCAGGGGCAGGGCACCGGGGAGCTGTTTTTT
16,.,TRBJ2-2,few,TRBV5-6,CASSLWVGGNTGELFF,TGTGCCAGCAGCTTGTGGGTTGGAGGGAACACCGGGGAGCTGTTTTTT
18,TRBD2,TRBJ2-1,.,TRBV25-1,CASSDSTFGAGGGNEQFF,TGTGCCAGCAGTGATTCCACATTCGGGGCGGGCGGGGGGAATGAGCAGTTCTTC
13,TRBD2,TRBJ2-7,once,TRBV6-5,CASSSGGSYEQYF,TGTGCCAGCAGTAGCGGGGGGTCGTACGAGCAGTACTTC
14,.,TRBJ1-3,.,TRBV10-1,CASSEGGQKNTIYF,TGCGCCAGCAGTGAGGGTGGACAGAAAAACACCATATATTTT
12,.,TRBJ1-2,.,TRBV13,CASSLANYGYTF,TGTGCCAGCAGCTTAGCGAACTATGGCTACACCTTC
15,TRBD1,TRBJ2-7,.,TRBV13,CASSAPGGRGYEQYF,TGTGCCAGCAGCGCCCCAGGGGGCAGAGGGTACGAGCAGTACTTC